The TCR beta chain under discussion was sequenced for a study of T-cell memory formation after mild COVID-19. Study-wide findings and caveats: The second-wave clones peaking on day 37 were not confirmed as SARS-CoV-2-specific. Clones that shrank (day 15 to 85) were balanced CD4/CD8, whereas later expanders leaned CD4+. Cross-reactive memory appears to have joined, as suggested by some responding clones showing up in pre-infection memory.

This clonotype was recorded a few times. What it recognizes is unknown. From 5'RACE with constant-segment primers came TCR alpha and TCR beta cDNA libraries that carried sample barcodes and UMIs. TCRdb ran MiXCR on the 5' RACE reads and lists one entry per CDR3 protein. Here the sample spans hundreds of thousands of distinct CDR3 sequences, roughly 18% being singletons. The receptor's source is an adult woman who had mild COVID-19 (a few samples of this study predate the infection). Cell type and time point are not known. Sequencing was performed on PBMCs or a T cell subset sorted from them (not recorded which).

The CDR3 spells CSAEMGRSYEQYF. The CDR3 DNA is TGCAGTGCTGAAATGGGAAGATCCTACGAGCAGTACTTC. The gene calls are TRBV20-1 and TRBJ2-7, with unresolved D. This CDR3 spans 13 amino acids. V was cut by 5 bases and J by 1 base, with 12 bases left in between. The germline CDR1 and CDR2 sequences are DFQATT and SNEGSKA (reference sequence).